The 26 T cell receptor beta chains given below trace back to one sample, sequenced in a study of early T cells in non-severe SARS-CoV-2 infection. TCRdb reprocessed the 5' RACE reads via MiXCR and lists one record per CDR3 protein. The sample yields 75,000 to 90,000 distinct CDR3 sequences, 8% to 13% seen once. The sequencing here drew on whole blood, taken at baseline. Receptors originate from an adult who was a healthcare worker with PCR-confirmed SARS-CoV-2 infection or an uninfected control (not recorded which).

The V gene is TRBV12-3 or TRBV12-4, the J gene TRBJ2-7; tentatively, D is TRBD1 or TRBD2 (6 bases each). CDR3 length: 12 amino acids. Trimming took off 6 bases at V and 10 bases at J, with 16 bases between the two ends. CDR3 amino acids: CASSPRRGEQYF. Here the CDR3 DNA reads TGTGCCAGCAGCCCAAGGAGGGGGGAACAGTACTTC.

J is TRBJ2-7 and V is TRBV4-1, with D possibly being TRBD1 (6 bases). This CDR3 has 15 residues. The V and J ends lost 0 bases and 4 bases respectively, with 13 bases between them. Germline-derived CDR1 and CDR2 are MGHRA and YSYEKL. The CDR3 nucleotides read TGCGCCAGCAGCCAAGAGCCACAGGGTATATACGAGCAGTACTTC. As protein: CASSQEPQGIYEQYF.

The chain couples TRBV18 to TRBJ2-7; D call uncertain. Per germline, CDR1 KGHSH and CDR2 LQKENI. Trimming removed 4 bases at V and 11 bases at J, with 18 bases between. CDR3 length: 13 amino acids. The CDR3 DNA follows: TGTGCCAGCTCACTAGATGTAACACGCCAAGAGTACTTC. It yields the protein CASSLDVTRQEYF.

This clonotype was seen many times. This rearrangement joins TRBV20-1 to TRBJ2-7; 7 bases are a match to TRBD2. This CDR3 comprises 15 residues. CDR1 and CDR2 (germline): DFQATT, SNEGSKA (reference sequence). Trimming took 0 bases from V and 0 from J; bases not matched to a gene: 5. CDR3 sequence reads: CSARDRGGSSYEQYF. The CDR3 DNA reads TGCAGTGCTAGAGATCGCGGGGGAAGCTCCTACGAGCAGTACTTC.

The chain is built from TRBV30 and TRBJ1-1; TRBD1 might be the D (5 bases). V was clipped by 0 bases and J by 6 bases, with 5 bases between them. CDR1 is GTSNPN, CDR2 SVGIG, per germline (reference sequence). The CDR3 extends over 11 amino acids. CDR3 region: CAWSVQAEAFF. The CDR3, as DNA: TGTGCCTGGAGTGTACAGGCTGAAGCTTTCTTT.

This chain's CDR3 is CASSRGTADSPLHF. CDR3 in DNA: TGTGCCAGCAGCCGAGGGACCGCAGATTCACCCCTCCACTTT. The J gene is TRBJ1-6, the V gene TRBV5-6; D may be TRBD1 (5 bases). V was trimmed by 4 bases and J by 8 bases, leaving 13 bases between them. This CDR3 is 14 amino acids long. Germline CDR1 reads SGHDT; CDR2 reads YYEEEE.

This clonotype has a count of ten or more. J is TRBJ2-3 and V is TRBV3-1; 8 bases fit TRBD1. J lost 6 bases, V lost 5 bases, and 10 bases had no gene match. The CDR3 runs to 15 residues. Germline CDR1 and CDR2: LGHDT and YNNKEL (reference sequence). The CDR3 reads CASSARTGTRDTQYF. The CDR3, as DNA: TGTGCCAGCAGCGCCCGGACAGGGACGAGGGATACGCAGTATTTT.

This chain connects TRBV28 to TRBJ1-6, with D tentatively TRBD1 (6 bases). CDR1 and CDR2 from the germline V gene are MDHEN and SYDVKM. V gave up 6 bases and J gave up 7 bases, with 16 bases separating them. The CDR3 covers 15 residues. The CDR3 DNA sequence: TGTGCCAGCAGCTCAACAGGGAGGATCAATTCACCCCTCCACTTT. This encodes CASSSTGRINSPLHF.

The rearrangement joins TRBV12-3 or TRBV12-4 to TRBJ2-2, with a weak D call TRBD2 (6 bases). The CDR3 contains 14 residues. The germline V and J ends were trimmed by 7 bases and 7 bases, with 16 bases remaining between them. The CDR3 protein is CASNYGGGGGELFF. In DNA, the CDR3 is TGTGCCAGCAATTACGGGGGAGGAGGCGGGGAGCTGTTTTTT.

This clonotype turned up a few times. V gene TRBV6-6 combines with J gene TRBJ1-6; possibly TRBD1 for D (5 bases). V was trimmed by 6 bases and J by 11 bases, leaving 14 bases between them. CDR1 is MNHNY, CDR2 SVGAGI, per germline (reference sequence). The length of the CDR3 is 13 residues. The CDR3 here is CASRGEGEPPLHF. For the CDR3, the DNA is TGTGCCAGCAGGGGGGAAGGGGAGCCACCCCTCCACTTT.

There are many counts of this clonotype. This chain uses TRBV9 with TRBJ1-1; weak D call: TRBD1 (5 bases). Per the germline V gene, CDR1 is SGDLS and CDR2 is YYNGEE. The CDR3 has 15 residues. Trimming pared 2 bases from V and 3 bases from J, leaving 14 bases between. Here the CDR3 DNA reads TGTGCCAGCAGCGTTGGGGGGTCGGTGGACACTGAAGCTTTCTTT. It codes for CASSVGGSVDTEAFF.

This clonotype appeared many times. In nucleotides, the CDR3 is TGTGCCAGCAGCTTACGTCAGCTGATGGATACGCAGTATTTT. It is translated as CASSLRQLMDTQYF. This sequence joins TRBV11-2 and TRBJ2-3; no reliable D call. The germline V gene encodes CDR1 SGHAT and CDR2 FQNNGV. The CDR3 runs to 14 residues. Trimming pared 2 bases from V and 6 bases from J, leaving 12 bases between.

This rearrangement joins TRBV20-1 to TRBJ2-3; D is perhaps TRBD2 (6 bases). V lost 3 bases to trimming and J lost 3 bases, with 16 bases between them. This CDR3 is 15 amino acids long. The V gene's germline CDR1 is DFQATT and CDR2 SNEGSKA (reference sequence). CDR3 residues: CSASPDRRGTDTQYF. The CDR3, as DNA: TGCAGTGCTAGTCCGGATCGCCGGGGGACAGATACGCAGTATTTT.

The chain has TRBV7-3 and TRBJ2-1, with 7 nucleotides matching TRBD2. The CDR3 sequence is 16 residues long. CDR1 and CDR2 (germline): SGHTA, FQGTGA. Trimming at V came to 5 bases and at J to 8 bases, leaving 15 bases not matched to a gene. The CDR3 here is CASSQLGRAVRDEQFF. Written as DNA, the CDR3 is TGTGCCAGCAGCCAACTGGGGAGGGCCGTCCGGGATGAGCAGTTCTTC. Full variable domain (rest looked up from reference TRBV7-3 and TRBJ2-1): GAGVSQTPSNKVTEKGKYVELRCDPISGHTALYWYRQSLGQGPEFLIYFQGTGAADDSGLPNDRFFAVRPEGSVSTLKIQRTERGDSAVYLCASSQLGRAVRDEQFFGPGTRLTVL.

This clonotype was detected many times. The rearrangement links TRBV16 to TRBJ2-2; D ambiguous. V was shortened by 4 bases and J by 6 bases, with 6 bases between the two germline ends. The CDR3 covers 12 residues. CDR1 is KGHSY and CDR2 is FQNENV in the germline V gene. CDR3 residues: CASSPTSGELFF. The CDR3 DNA reads TGTGCCAGCAGCCCTACTTCCGGGGAGCTGTTTTTT.

The chain joins TRBV24-1 to TRBJ2-1; 12 positions agree with TRBD2. Per the germline V gene, CDR1 is KGHDR and CDR2 is SFDVKD. The V gene end was trimmed by 3 bases and the J gene end by 7 bases; junction bases not matched to a gene: 9. This CDR3 is built from 17 residues. The DNA for the CDR3 is TGTGCCACCAGTGATAACCTAGCGGGAGGGGCTTGGAATGAGCAGTTCTTC. Amino acid sequence: CATSDNLAGGAWNEQFF.

The V and J genes are TRBV12-3 or TRBV12-4 and TRBJ2-7, with 7 positions matching TRBD2. V lost 3 bases, J lost 3 bases, and 8 bases stayed unmatched. The CDR3 covers 15 residues. This chain's CDR3 is CASSLGLTLGYEQYF. The DNA for the CDR3 is TGTGCCAGCAGTTTGGGACTAACCCTAGGCTACGAGCAGTACTTC.

Ten or more counts support this clonotype. The chain links TRBV27 to TRBJ1-6; 8 nucleotides match TRBD1. This CDR3 comprises 14 residues. Germline CDR1 is MNHEY and CDR2 is SMNVEV (reference sequence). The junction had 2 bases not matched to a gene; V was cut back by 2 bases and J by 8 bases. As DNA, the CDR3 is TGTGCCAGCAGTTTAGGGACAGGAGATTCACCCCTCCACTTT. Its translation is CASSLGTGDSPLHF.

This clonotype was observed a few times. The chain recombines TRBV5-6 with TRBJ2-1, with D uncertain. The V end was cut by 2 bases, the J end by 0 bases, with 9 bases between. There are 15 residues in the CDR3. Germline CDR1 is SGHDT and CDR2 is YYEEEE. CDR3 nucleotides: TGTGCCAGCAGCTTCCTACAGAGCTCCTACAATGAGCAGTTCTTC. It is translated as CASSFLQSSYNEQFF.

This clonotype was observed many times. As DNA, the CDR3 is TGTGCCTGGAGAGCGAATCCAAGGACTGAAGCTTTCTTT. Amino acids: CAWRANPRTEAFF. The gene calls are TRBV30 and TRBJ1-1; no clear D. Trimming stripped 3 bases from V and 5 bases from J, with 13 bases between. This CDR3 region has 13 residues. CDR1 is GTSNPN, CDR2 SVGIG, per germline (reference sequence).

V gene TRBV20-1 combines with J gene TRBJ2-1; D is undetermined. V lost 3 bases, J lost 8 bases, and 17 bases lay in between. From germline, CDR1 is DFQATT and CDR2 SNEGSKA (reference sequence). The length of the CDR3 is 14 residues. CDR3: CSASPVQLVDEQFF. CDR3 in DNA: TGCAGTGCTAGTCCGGTCCAGCTTGTGGATGAGCAGTTCTTC.

In its sample, this clonotype was seen a few times. This chain links TRBV30 with TRBJ2-1; 8 nucleotides line up with TRBD2. The CDR3 loop spans 12 amino acids. V was clipped by 3 bases and J by 5 bases; unmatched bases: 0. Germline V gene sequence: CDR1 GTSNPN, CDR2 SVGIG (reference sequence). The CDR3 spells CAWRLADNEQFF. The DNA for the CDR3 is TGTGCCTGGAGACTAGCGGACAATGAGCAGTTCTTC.

The genes are TRBV2 and TRBJ1-2, with TRBD1 as a possible D gene (5 bases). Germline-derived CDR1 and CDR2 are SNHLY and FYNNEI. This CDR3 contains 15 residues. The V end lost 6 bases, the J end lost 3 bases, and 17 bases lay between the germline ends. CDR3: CASRGRQRAYYGYTF. The DNA of the CDR3 is TGTGCCAGCAGAGGCAGACAGCGCGCCTACTATGGCTACACCTTC.

Only a few counts were recorded for this clonotype. This rearrangement joins TRBV20-1 to TRBJ2-1; no clear D. Trimming cost V 5 bases and J 10 bases, with 12 bases left between them. Per the germline V gene, CDR1 is DFQATT and CDR2 is SNEGSKA (reference sequence). The CDR3 totals 11 residues. CDR3 in DNA: TGCAGTGCTTTAGACTCCCCGGAGCAGTTCTTC. It codes for CSALDSPEQFF.

This clonotype was recorded at least ten times. The CDR3 region has the DNA TGCAGTGCTGATGTAGCGGGAGCCGAGACCCAGTACTTC. It is translated as CSADVAGAETQYF. The chain links TRBV20-1 to TRBJ2-5; 9 positions agree with TRBD2. The V and J ends lost 5 bases and 5 bases, in that order; junction bases with no gene match: 6. CDR1 and CDR2 (germline): DFQATT, SNEGSKA (reference sequence). The CDR3 sequence is 13 residues long.

There are many counts of this clonotype. This chain connects TRBV7-8 to TRBJ2-5; the D gene is possibly TRBD1 (5 bases). Trimming removed 7 bases from V and 2 bases from J, with 17 bases in between. This CDR3 is built from 15 residues. In germline, CDR1 is SGHVS, CDR2 FQNEAQ. CDR3 coding DNA: TGTGCCAGCACCATAGGGGTAGGGCCACAAGAGACCCAGTACTTC. Protein sequence: CASTIGVGPQETQYF.